The 5 T cell receptor beta chains below were found in one sample sequenced in a study of T cell responses to AZD1222 COVID-19 vaccine. Using immunoSEQ multiplex PCR, the repertoire was profiled, and TCRdb retains in-frame clones only, with some absent. The sample has some 50,000 clones; over 75% are singletons. The sample was peripheral blood, taken 28 days after the second AZD1222 dose. The receptors were sampled from an adult who received the AZD1222 COVID-19 vaccine.

This chain connects TRBV6-5 to TRBJ2-2; 8 bases are a match to TRBD2. The V gene's germline CDR1 is MNHEY and CDR2 SVGAGI. The CDR3 contains 15 residues. The ends lost 0 bases at V and 5 bases at J; junction bases unmatched: 2. The DNA for the CDR3 is TGTGCCAGCAGTTACTCGGGCGGGAGGACCGGGGAGCTGTTTTTT. Translating it yields CASSYSGGRTGELFF.

The V call is TRBV3-1 (or the pseudogene TRBV3-2), the J call TRBJ1-4; tentative D call: TRBD1 (6 bases). Germline V lookup: CDR1 LGHDT, CDR2 YNNKEL (reference sequence). This CDR3 has 16 amino acids. The ends were cut back, 3 bases at V and 0 bases at J, with 11 bases in the middle. The CDR3 sequence is CASSQHRGTTNEKLFF. The CDR3 DNA sequence: TGTGCCAGCAGCCAGCATAGGGGGACAACTAATGAAAAACTGTTTTTT.

This chain links TRBV11-3 with TRBJ1-6; D remains unclear. The CDR3 length is 14 residues. The germline V gene has CDR1 SGHNT and CDR2 YENEEA. Trimming took 5 bases from V and 7 from J, leaving 12 bases between them. The CDR3 DNA reads as TGTGCCAGCAGCCTCCATTCGACAAATTCACCCCTCCACTTT. Translation: CASSLHSTNSPLHF.

The gene calls are TRBV28 and TRBJ1-5; D gene uncertain. Germline CDR1 is MDHEN and CDR2 is SYDVKM. The germline V and J ends were trimmed by 6 bases and 6 bases, with 21 bases remaining between them. This CDR3 contains 16 residues. CDR3: CASRPSSGKVPQPQHF. The CDR3 region has the DNA TGTGCCAGCAGGCCTTCCTCAGGAAAAGTCCCTCAGCCCCAGCATTTT.

The CDR3 spells CASKWGGDTEAFF. CDR3 sequence (DNA): TGTGCCAGCAAATGGGGGGGGGACACTGAAGCTTTCTTT. This sequence joins TRBV12-3 or TRBV12-4 and TRBJ1-1; a weak D match, TRBD1 (5 bases). The length of the CDR3 is 13 residues. V lost 7 bases and J 3 bases, leaving 12 bases between the germline ends.